The next 2 T cell receptor beta chains were all read from a single sample in a study of blood T cell repertoires in COVID-19. Some clones are missing from TCRdb's copy, which holds only in-frame ones; the method was immunoSEQ multiplex PCR. The sample holds about 150,000 clones; roughly 83% are singletons and the top ten take 9% to 14%. The sample comprised peripheral blood. All receptors derive from an older woman with COVID-19, enrolled during active disease.

This clone was observed a single time. The V call is TRBV10-1, the J call TRBJ2-3; a weak D match, TRBD2 (6 bases). In germline, CDR1 is WNHNN, CDR2 SYGVQD (reference sequence). This CDR3 has 15 amino acids. V dropped 5 bases and J dropped 1 base, with 13 bases sitting between them. CDR3 loop: CASSLGRGGTDTQYF. The CDR3, as DNA: TGCGCCAGCAGTCTCGGGCGGGGCGGCACAGATACGCAGTATTTT.

The genes are TRBV19 and TRBJ1-1, with D possibly matching TRBD1 (6 bases). There are 16 residues in the CDR3. Germline V gene lookup returns CDR1 LNHDA and CDR2 SQIVND (reference sequence). V was cut by 6 bases and J by 2 bases, with 19 bases left in between. In DNA form, the CDR3 reads TGTGCCAGTAGCCCCGGGAGGGGGACACCTAACACTGAAGCTTTCTTT. This translates into CASSPGRGTPNTEAFF.